This T cell receptor (beta chain) was found in a study of a mutant IDH1 vaccine in newly diagnosed glioma. Study-wide context: Initiation of the vaccine course occurred 4-6 weeks after radiotherapy alone, or alongside temozolomide cycles. Study-level results: No link was apparently found between pseudoprogression and changes in top peripheral T cell clonotypes. It was just under 95% of patients that developed vaccine-induced immune responses.

Generated by immunoSEQ multiplex PCR, the TCRdb table keeps only in-frame clones and is missing some. The data hold about 36,000 clones, with 75% to 85% observed a single time. V shed 6 bases and J 5 bases; nucleotides not matched to a gene: 18. This CDR3 spans 17 amino acids. Germline V lookup: CDR1 MDHEN, CDR2 SYDVKM. Time point defined: week 11, during vaccination. Doses of 300 ug of mutant IDH1 20-mer peptide were given with topical imiquimod. This clone was seen a few times. Its antigen remains unidentified. This TCR came from a woman in her twenties or thirties with glioma. Some clones in this sample may be carry-over from other donors' samples. The sequencing here drew on peripheral blood mononuclear cells (PBMCs), taken from a glioma patient whose treatment included an IDH1 peptide vaccine. The V gene is TRBV28, the J gene TRBJ1-2, with 7 nucleotides matching TRBD1. DNA of the CDR3: TGTGCCAGCAGGTCACCCCAGGGGCACAGGGGAAGGTATGGCTACACCTTC. It codes for CASRSPQGHRGRYGYTF.